A single sample is the source of the 14 T cell receptor beta chains below, sequenced in a study of blood T cell repertoires in COVID-19. The table came from immunoSEQ multiplex PCR; TCRdb's copy has only in-frame clones and leaves some out. This table has over 450,000 clones, roughly nine tenths appearing once. The sequencing input was peripheral blood. The receptors here all came from a man aged 18 to 30 with COVID-19, enrolled during active disease.

This sequence joins TRBV5-1 and TRBJ2-7; 9 nucleotides agree with TRBD1. CDR1 and CDR2 from the germline V gene are SGHRS and YFSETQ. This CDR3 has 15 amino acids. J was trimmed by 3 bases and V by 0 bases; bases with no gene match: 4. CDR3 sequence: CASSLGGQGYYEQYF. CDR3 sequence (DNA): TGCGCCAGCAGCTTGGGTGGACAGGGGTACTACGAGCAGTACTTC.

The CDR3 sequence: CAWSGLAGGREETQYF. The CDR3 DNA reads TGTGCCTGGAGTGGACTAGCGGGAGGGAGGGAAGAGACCCAGTACTTC. This chain joins TRBV30 and TRBJ2-5, with 14 bases that match TRBD2. The CDR3 has 16 amino acids. Losses at the gene ends were 1 base for V and 3 bases for J; bases not matched to a gene: 4. The V gene's germline CDR1 is GTSNPN and CDR2 SVGIG (reference sequence).

The chain carries TRBV7-9 and TRBJ2-7; 12 bases line up with TRBD2. V shed 0 bases, J shed 4 bases, and the junction held 7 bases outside the gene matches. The CDR3 has 17 residues. Germline CDR1 and CDR2: SEHNR and FQNEAQ (reference sequence). The CDR3, as DNA: TGTGCCAGCAGCTTAGCGATCCGACTAGCGGGAGAATACGAGCAGTACTTC. Translation: CASSLAIRLAGEYEQYF.

The genes are TRBV28 and TRBJ2-1, with 7 nucleotides matching TRBD1. Looked up from germline, CDR1 is MDHEN and CDR2 is SYDVKM. This CDR3 has 14 amino acids. The trim removed 10 bases at V and 0 bases at J, leaving 6 bases unmatched. For the CDR3, the DNA is TGTGCCATTAGGGGGCCATTCTCCTACAATGAGCAGTTCTTC. It encodes CAIRGPFSYNEQFF. The complete variable domain, with remaining parts taken from reference TRBV28 and TRBJ2-1, reads DVKVTQSSRYLVKRTGEKVFLECVQDMDHENMFWYRQDPGLGLRLIYFSYDVKMKEKGDIPEGYSVSREKKERFSLILESASTNQTSMYLCAIRGPFSYNEQFFGPGTRLTVL.

The chain recombines TRBV25-1 with TRBJ2-7; TRBD1 aligns across 7 bases. Germline CDR1 reads MGHDK; CDR2 reads SYGVNS. This CDR3 comprises 14 residues. Trimming took 2 bases from V and 5 from J; bases not matched to a gene: 6. This CDR3 is CASSETGAYHEQYF. CDR3 DNA sequence: TGTGCCAGCAGTGAAACAGGGGCATACCACGAGCAGTACTTC.

V and J are TRBV6-1 and TRBJ2-1; 7 positions agree with TRBD2. The CDR3 covers 16 residues. The germline gives CDR1 MNHNS, CDR2 SASEGT. The V and J ends lost 2 bases and 4 bases, in that order; junction bases with no gene match: 8. CDR3 bases: TGTGCCAGCAGTGAATTCGGGGGGACCCCATACAATGAGCAGTTCTTC. It yields the protein CASSEFGGTPYNEQFF.

J is TRBJ1-6 and V is TRBV15, with 7 bases fitting TRBD1. Per the germline V gene, CDR1 is LNHNV and CDR2 is YYDKDF (reference sequence). V gave up 1 base and J gave up 7 bases; unmatched junction bases: 1. The CDR3 extends over 14 amino acids. The CDR3 loop is CATSRVGQNSPLHF. The CDR3 region has the DNA TGTGCCACCAGCAGAGTGGGACAGAATTCACCCCTCCACTTT.

To note about this clone: Other DNA sequences in this sample translate to the same CDR3. The chain has TRBV27 and TRBJ1-5; 7 nucleotides agree with TRBD1. The CDR3 sequence is 15 residues long. CDR1 is MNHEY and CDR2 is SMNVEV in the germline V gene (reference sequence). J was trimmed by 1 base and V by 3 bases; bases with no gene match: 3. The CDR3 loop is CASSLEGASNQPQHF. In DNA, the CDR3 is TGTGCCAGCAGTTTGGAGGGGGCGAGCAATCAGCCCCAGCATTTT.

The rearrangement uses TRBV3-1 (or the pseudogene TRBV3-2) and TRBJ1-2, with D unresolved. The V and J ends lost 4 bases and 5 bases respectively, with 8 bases between them. Germline assignment: CDR1 LGHDT and CDR2 YNNKEL (reference sequence). The CDR3 covers 12 residues. CDR3 bases: TGTGCCAGCAGCCGGGAGTTTTATGGCTACACCTTC. This encodes CASSREFYGYTF.

The chain couples TRBV4-1 to TRBJ2-6; D may be TRBD1 (6 bases). V was clipped by 4 bases and J by 1 base, with 8 bases between them. The CDR3 is 15 residues long. Germline V gene sequence: CDR1 MGHRA, CDR2 YSYEKL. CDR3 sequence: CASSLQGSGANVLTF. In nucleotides, the CDR3 is TGCGCCAGCAGCCTTCAGGGGTCTGGGGCCAACGTCCTGACTTTC.

The gene calls are TRBV9 and TRBJ2-2; 11 bases fit TRBD2. The CDR3 sequence is 16 residues long. V was pared by 4 bases and J by 5 bases, with 7 bases of the junction left unmatched. Per the germline V gene, CDR1 is SGDLS and CDR2 is YYNGEE. CDR3 sequence (DNA): TGTGCCAGCAGCCCACTAGCGGGAGACGGGACCGGGGAGCTGTTTTTT. Amino acids: CASSPLAGDGTGELFF.

The chain couples TRBV19 to TRBJ2-1, with 8 bases matching TRBD2. The CDR3 is 18 amino acids. Germline V lookup: CDR1 LNHDA, CDR2 SQIVND (reference sequence). Trimming at V came to 1 base and at J to 3 bases, leaving 11 bases not matched to a gene. CDR3 DNA sequence: TGTGCCAGTAGTATAGGTTTTGCGGGGGGATCTCTCTACAATGAGCAGTTCTTC. It translates to CASSIGFAGGSLYNEQFF.

The chain uses TRBV5-4 and TRBJ2-5; 9 bases fit TRBD2. V gave up 0 bases and J gave up 5 bases; unmatched junction bases: 5. This CDR3 contains 15 residues. Germline CDR1 and CDR2: SGHNT and YYREEE (reference sequence). Written as DNA, the CDR3 is TGTGCCAGCAGCTTGGTGGCGGGGGGGCTCGAGACCCAGTACTTC. Protein product: CASSLVAGGLETQYF.

J is TRBJ2-5 and V is TRBV9, with 7 nucleotides matching TRBD1. This CDR3 spans 15 amino acids. Germline CDR1 SGDLS, CDR2 YYNGEE. Losses at the gene ends were 3 bases for V and 5 bases for J; bases not matched to a gene: 10. Here the CDR3 DNA reads TGTGCCAGCAGCGGGGACAGAGCTGAGGTGGAGACCCAGTACTTC. Its translation: CASSGDRAEVETQYF.